This T cell receptor beta chain came from a study of siplizumab effects on memory and regulatory T cells. In regard to this clone: As yet, its antigen is unknown.

Trimming took off 7 bases at V and 0 bases at J, with 16 bases between the two ends. CDR3 length equals 16 residues. Per the germline V gene, CDR1 is SNHLY and CDR2 is FYNNEI. Here immunoSEQ multiplex PCR was the method, and the copy in TCRdb shows in-frame clones only, minus some. The data contain 100,000 or so clones, more than 85% of them seen just once; the ten biggest clones take up more than 0.95%. The study's findings and limits: Mappable alloreactive CD4+ clones averaged approximately 69% Treg-derived with siplizumab versus 26.9% in controls. Alloreactive sequences tracing back to unstimulated CD4+ memory cells were significantly reduced by siplizumab. Naive or memory phenotype was unassignable for roughly 75-95% of proliferating CD4+ or CD8+ clones.

V and J are TRBV2 and TRBJ1-3; TRBD1 might be the D (6 bases). The TCR was taken from a human donor in good health. Input material: CD4+ T cells sorted from blood. CDR3 amino acids: CASNGRGRGSGNTIYF. For the CDR3, the DNA is TGTGCCAGCAATGGCCGGGGCAGGGGCTCTGGAAACACCATATATTTT.